What follows is one T cell receptor (beta chain) and its context. Its matching antigen is unknown. With 8 bases clipped from V and 4 bases from J, the junction kept 9 bases outside the gene matches. This CDR3 contains 14 residues. Germline V gene sequence: CDR1 KGHDR, CDR2 SFDVKD. TCRdb redid the calling of the 5' RACE reads with MiXCR, one entry per CDR3 protein. Of hundreds of thousands of distinct CDR3 sequences detected, 15% to 20% appear once; the ten largest clones hold 0.85% to 1.3%. This specimen comes from a study of CD8 T cells in ankylosing spondylitis. Overall study results and limits: Disease-linked clones were found to be CD8+ and relatively rare in peripheral blood. Seemingly characteristic of ankylosing spondylitis blood was a TCR beta motif consisting of several highly homologous variants.

This TCR came from a male donor with ankylosing spondylitis. Specimen: blood, either unsorted or a sorted T cell fraction (not recorded which). This chain uses TRBV24-1 with TRBJ2-5; 7 positions match TRBD2. The DNA for the CDR3 is TGTGCCACCAAAGAGCGGGGTTCCGGAGAGACCCAGTACTTC. Amino acid sequence: CATKERGSGETQYF.